This passage covers 23 T cell receptor beta chains from one sample sequenced in a study of cytomegalovirus exposure and HLA in healthy donors. This PCR relied on a set of 60 Vbeta primers and 13 Jbeta primers. This table comes from immunoSEQ multiplex PCR, and its TCRdb copy is limited to in-frame clones, with some not included. The sample includes some 160,000 clones, about 76% seen only once; the top ten take approximately 5.6%. The source material was PBMCs. These TCRs come from a woman aged 18-35 years in good health and CMV-seropositive.

This clone was recorded a few times. This chain joins TRBV18 and TRBJ1-2; TRBD1 agrees at 8 bases. Unmatched junction bases numbered 11, after V lost 5 bases and J lost 3 bases. This CDR3 has 16 amino acids. Per the germline V gene, CDR1 is KGHSH and CDR2 is LQKENI. The CDR3 region has the DNA TGTGCCAGCTCATTGGACAGGGCTCCCCTTGACTATGGCTACACCTTC. Encoded protein: CASSLDRAPLDYGYTF.

The J gene is TRBJ2-7, the V gene TRBV28; D is unresolved. The CDR3 extends over 10 amino acids. Deletions cut 5 bases from V and 11 bases from J, with 10 bases between. Germline V lookup: CDR1 MDHEN, CDR2 SYDVKM. This chain's CDR3 is CASSHQIKYF. The DNA of the CDR3 is TGTGCCAGCAGTCATCAGATCAAGTACTTC.

A remark on this clone: One junction end does not reproduce the germline sequence, and a read error may be involved. This rearrangement joins TRBV5-1 to TRBJ2-3; D uncertain. CDR3 length equals 14 residues. CDR1 and CDR2 from the germline V gene are SGHRS and YFSETQ. DNA of the CDR3: TGCGCCAGCAGCTTGGGATGGAGCACAAATACGCAGTATTTT. Translating gives CASSLGWSTNTQYF. Combining the CDR3 with reference TRBV5-1 and TRBJ2-3 gives the whole variable domain KAGVTQTPRYLIKTRGQQVTLSCSPISGHRSVSWYQQTPGQGLQFLFEYFSETQRNKGNFPGRFSGRQFSNSRSEMNVSTLELGDSALYLCASSLGWSTNTQYFGPGTRLTVL.

The chain has TRBV1 and TRBJ2-2; the D call TRBD2 from the table was never checked on the DNA. TRBV1 corresponds to a pseudogene. CDR3 size: 15 residues. The CDR3 is CTSSRSGENTGELFF. CDR3 DNA: TGCACCAGCAGCCGATCCGGGGAGAACACCGGGGAGCTGTTTTTT.

The genes are TRBV6-6 and TRBJ1-5, with TRBD1 as a possible D gene (6 bases). The CDR3 spans 13 residues. The germline V gene has CDR1 MNHNY and CDR2 SVGAGI (reference sequence). The ends were cut back, 9 bases at V and 0 bases at J, with 9 bases in the middle. CDR3 region: CASTQGSNQPQHF. In DNA, the CDR3 is TGTGCCAGTACACAGGGTAGCAATCAGCCCCAGCATTTT.

The rearrangement links TRBV7-2 to TRBJ1-5; D gene ambiguous. Between the trimmed V and J ends, which lost 3 bases and 5 bases, there was a span of 14 bases. The CDR3 covers 15 residues. Germline V gene lookup returns CDR1 SGHTA and CDR2 FQGNSA. The CDR3 is CASSFSSAPDQPQHF. CDR3 DNA sequence: TGTGCCAGCAGCTTTAGCAGCGCCCCCGATCAGCCCCAGCATTTT.

V is TRBV30 and J is TRBJ2-5, with 10 bases matching TRBD2. The CDR3 has 16 residues. V trimming: 0 bases; J trimming: 5 bases; junction bases outside the gene matches: 9. CDR1 is GTSNPN and CDR2 is SVGIG in the germline V gene (reference sequence). CDR3 bases: TGTGCCTGGAGTGTTATGAGCGGGGGGGCCGGTGAGACCCAGTACTTC. This translates into CAWSVMSGGAGETQYF.

This chain connects TRBV4-3 to TRBJ1-2; 7 nucleotides match TRBD1. This CDR3 is 16 amino acids long. Germline values: CDR1 LGHNA, CDR2 YSLEER. V lost 0 bases, J lost 4 bases, and 8 bases stayed unmatched. The CDR3 DNA follows: TGCGCCAGCAGCCAAGAAATTACAGGGGAGTTCTATGGCTACACCTTC. It encodes CASSQEITGEFYGYTF.

The rearrangement links TRBV2 to TRBJ2-7; tentative D call: TRBD2 (6 bases). CDR3 size: 16 residues. V was pared by 4 bases and J by 2 bases, with 18 bases between. The germline CDR1 and CDR2 sequences are SNHLY and FYNNEI. In DNA form, the CDR3 reads TGTGCCAGCAGTGGGATAGGAGCGGGTGCTACCTACGAGCAGTACTTC. As protein: CASSGIGAGATYEQYF.

V is TRBV5-1 and J is TRBJ2-7; 12 bases line up with TRBD1. Trimming removed 3 bases from V and 6 bases from J; junction bases left unmatched: 10. The CDR3 consists of 16 residues. Germline assignment: CDR1 SGHRS and CDR2 YFSETQ. CDR3 nucleotides: TGCGCCAGCAGCTCCTACTCCGGGACAGGGGGCTTCGAGCAGTACTTC. This codes for CASSSYSGTGGFEQYF.

Here the CDR3 DNA reads TGTGCCAGCAGTCCGGGACAGGGTGAGGAAGATACGCAGTATTTT. Protein product: CASSPGQGEEDTQYF. This rearrangement joins TRBV5-4 to TRBJ2-3, with 9 bases fitting TRBD1. CDR1 is SGHNT, CDR2 YYREEE, per germline (reference sequence). The CDR3 spans 15 residues. The J segment lost 5 bases and the V segment lost 5 bases, leaving 9 bases of the junction unmatched.

The chain is built from TRBV7-3 and TRBJ2-2; D is uncertain. Between the trimmed V and J ends, which lost 3 bases and 3 bases, there was a span of 2 bases. CDR1 SGHTA and CDR2 FQGTGA come from the germline V gene. The length of the CDR3 is 12 residues. CDR3 sequence (DNA): TGTGCCAGCAGCTTCTACACCGGGGAGCTGTTTTTT. Residues: CASSFYTGELFF.

This clone was counted only a few times. The chain is built from TRBV5-6 and TRBJ2-1, with 7 bases matching TRBD1. The CDR3 has 14 residues. V lost 4 bases and J lost 4; bases outside the gene matches: 5. Per germline, CDR1 SGHDT and CDR2 YYEEEE. The CDR3 nucleotides read TGTGCCAGCAGCACAGGGGCTACATACAATGAGCAGTTCTTC. It codes for CASSTGATYNEQFF.

This sequence joins TRBV7-9 and TRBJ2-7; 11 bases agree with TRBD1. Germline CDR1 reads SEHNR; CDR2 reads FQNEAQ (reference sequence). The CDR3 sequence is 15 residues long. The trim removed 5 bases at V and 2 bases at J, leaving 5 bases unmatched. As DNA, the CDR3 is TGTGCCAGCAGCGAACCGGGACAGGGGGCCTACGAGCAGTACTTC. This sequence encodes CASSEPGQGAYEQYF.

The rearrangement links TRBV7-2 to TRBJ2-2; no firm D call. The CDR3 covers 19 residues. The V end was cut by 1 base, the J end by 0 bases, with 18 bases between. Germline-derived CDR1 and CDR2 are SGHTA and FQGNSA. Here the CDR3 DNA reads TGTGCCAGCAGCTTAGGGGCTTTGGCCAGCTACTCGAACACCGGGGAGCTGTTTTTT. Translated: CASSLGALASYSNTGELFF.

This clone has just a few counts. The V gene is TRBV4-3, the J gene TRBJ2-1; TRBD2 matches 9 bases. There are 16 residues in the CDR3. The V gene end was trimmed by 3 bases and the J gene end by 6 bases; junction bases not matched to a gene: 9. Germline values: CDR1 LGHNA, CDR2 YSLEER. CDR3 sequence reads: CASSHLPSGDFNEQFF. CDR3 nucleotide sequence: TGCGCCAGCAGCCACCTCCCTAGCGGGGACTTCAATGAGCAGTTCTTC.

The chain recombines TRBV30 with TRBJ1-2, with D hard to call. Trimming removed 3 bases from V and 6 bases from J, with 8 bases in between. The germline CDR1 and CDR2 sequences are GTSNPN and SVGIG (reference sequence). This CDR3 is 11 amino acids long. Here the CDR3 reads CAWRHGDGYTF. Written as DNA, the CDR3 is TGTGCCTGGAGGCACGGGGATGGCTACACCTTC.

The sample holds a few counts of this clone. A read error may account for a junction end that differs from germline. The V and J genes are TRBV7-7 and TRBJ2-5, with TRBD2 identical over 12 bases. The CDR3 consists of 15 residues. Germline V gives CDR1 SSHAT, CDR2 FNYEAQ (reference sequence). The CDR3 DNA sequence: TGTGCTAGCACCCTGACTAGCGGGGGAAGAGAGACCCAGTACTTC. It translates to CASTLTSGGRETQYF.

The chain links TRBV5-1 to TRBJ2-5; D gene unclear. Germline CDR1 and CDR2: SGHRS and YFSETQ. This CDR3 has 14 residues. The ends were cut back, 0 bases at V and 4 bases at J, with 10 bases in the middle. The CDR3, as DNA: TGCGCCAGCAGCTTGGTGCTAGGCGGAGAGACCCAGTACTTC. This codes for CASSLVLGGETQYF.

This chain links TRBV6-5 with TRBJ1-4; D is undetermined. V was cut by 2 bases and J by 3 bases, with 7 bases left in between. The germline gives CDR1 MNHEY, CDR2 SVGAGI. The CDR3 length is 14 residues. The CDR3 sequence is CASSYGGPNEKLFF. CDR3 DNA: TGTGCCAGCAGTTACGGTGGGCCTAATGAAAAACTGTTTTTT.

This sequence joins TRBV27 and TRBJ2-1; D is possibly TRBD1 (7 bases). This CDR3 spans 16 amino acids. V was pared by 0 bases and J by 2 bases, with 11 bases between. Germline V gene sequence: CDR1 MNHEY, CDR2 SMNVEV (reference sequence). CDR3 in amino acids: CASSLSSGGPYNEQFF. In DNA form, the CDR3 reads TGTGCCAGCAGTTTATCTTCAGGGGGGCCCTACAATGAGCAGTTCTTC.

The genes are TRBV9 and TRBJ2-2; D might be TRBD1 (6 bases). The CDR3 runs 16 residues. V dropped 0 bases and J dropped 7 bases, with 16 bases sitting between them. Germline CDR1 is SGDLS and CDR2 is YYNGEE. In DNA form, the CDR3 reads TGTGCCAGCAGCGTAGAGAACAGTCTCAGGGGCGGGGAGCTGTTTTTT. The encoded protein is CASSVENSLRGGELFF.

The CDR3 DNA reads TGCGCCAGCAGCGTCGGATATAGACAGGGGGCCTTTGGCTACACCTTC. Its protein is CASSVGYRQGAFGYTF. The rearrangement joins TRBV5-1 to TRBJ1-2; 10 bases map to TRBD1. CDR3 length: 16 amino acids. CDR1 and CDR2 from the germline V gene are SGHRS and YFSETQ. The V and J ends lost 4 bases and 7 bases, in that order; junction bases with no gene match: 13.